This T cell receptor beta chain was sequenced in a study of monozygotic twins with inflammatory bowel disease. Study-wide results and limits: Cells of different T cell subtypes could not be told apart. Healthy co-twins had higher TCRbeta inverse Simpson diversity than their IBD twins.

During cDNA synthesis, UMIs that each contained a 6-nucleotide sample barcode were added by means of template switching. TCRdb reworked the 5' RACE reads into one entry per CDR3 protein, no DNA. The sample has fewer than 350,000 distinct CDR3 sequences. Points on this clonotype: Its antigen is unknown.

Germline V gene lookup returns CDR1 SNHLY and CDR2 FYNNEI. This CDR3 comprises 16 residues. This TCR was recovered from a human donor with ulcerative colitis or Crohn's disease, or a healthy co-twin of an affected twin (not recorded which). This chain joins TRBV2 and TRBJ2-2. Sequencing was performed on blood. Here the CDR3 reads CASSESAALGFGELFF.